A single sample is the source of the 25 T cell receptor beta chains below, sequenced in a study of shared clonotypes between healthy human individuals. TCRdb's table, derived via immunoSEQ multiplex PCR, lists solely in-frame clones and lacks some. The sample holds around 2.1 million clones, about 93% seen once. Naive CD8 cells lacked CD45RO, underwent positive selection for CCR7 and left out terminally differentiated effector memory CD45RA+ cells. The sequencing sample was made of naive CD8+ T cells from PBMCs. The receptor set was obtained from a man in his late teens or twenties in good health. Some clones in this sample may be carry-over from other donors' samples.

V gene TRBV5-1 combines with J gene TRBJ2-7; D could derive from TRBD1 or TRBD2 (6 bases each). V gave up 0 bases and J gave up 3 bases, with 16 bases separating them. Germline CDR1 and CDR2: SGHRS and YFSETQ. The CDR3 sequence is 16 residues long. The CDR3 spells CASSLGVGGPYYEQYF. CDR3 nucleotides: TGCGCCAGCAGCTTGGGTGTTGGGGGGCCCTACTACGAGCAGTACTTC.

The sample holds one count of this clone. This chain joins TRBV19 and TRBJ2-6, with D unresolved. The CDR3 is made up of 16 amino acids. Germline CDR1 reads LNHDA; CDR2 reads SQIVND (reference sequence). V dropped 5 bases and J dropped 0 bases, with 11 bases sitting between them. CDR3 sequence reads: CASSPNPSSGANVLTF. The CDR3 DNA follows: TGTGCCAGTAGTCCCAATCCTTCCTCTGGGGCCAACGTCCTGACTTTC.

To note about this clone: Other DNA sequences in the same sample also yield this CDR3. The chain couples TRBV10-2 to TRBJ2-7, with a possible D match to TRBD2 (6 bases). Looked up from germline, CDR1 is WSHSY and CDR2 is SAAADI. The V and J ends lost 6 bases and 2 bases respectively, with 14 bases between them. The CDR3 has 14 amino acids. The CDR3 sequence is CASSDRDSTYEQYF. CDR3 nucleotides: TGCGCCAGCAGCGACCGGGACTCGACCTACGAGCAGTACTTC.

The chain is built from TRBV5-5 and TRBJ2-1; TRBD2 matches at 13 bases. Germline trimming cut 1 base from V and 4 bases from J; bases unmatched to any gene: 8. Per the germline V gene, CDR1 is SGHKS and CDR2 is YYEKEE (reference sequence). There are 18 residues in the CDR3. This chain's CDR3 is CASSLTSGRAYRYNEQFF. The CDR3 DNA is TGTGCCAGCAGCTTGACTAGCGGGAGGGCCTATCGTTACAATGAGCAGTTCTTC.

V usage is TRBV5-5 and J usage is TRBJ2-7; D not resolved. The germline CDR1 and CDR2 sequences are SGHKS and YYEKEE (reference sequence). Between the trimmed V and J ends, which lost 6 bases and 2 bases, there was a span of 15 bases. This CDR3 comprises 14 residues. The CDR3 reads CASIQTGWTYEQYF. DNA for the CDR3: TGTGCCAGCATCCAGACTGGCTGGACCTACGAGCAGTACTTC.

The genes are TRBV19 and TRBJ2-1; 10 bases line up with TRBD2. The CDR3 length is 18 residues. The trim removed 10 bases at V and 0 bases at J, leaving 15 bases unmatched. Germline lookup yields CDR1 LNHDA and CDR2 SQIVND (reference sequence). The chain's CDR3 is CATAVMGLALSSYNEQFF. In DNA form, the CDR3 reads TGTGCCACCGCAGTTATGGGACTAGCGTTAAGCTCCTACAATGAGCAGTTCTTC.

This clone occurred a few times. The chain has TRBV5-6 and TRBJ1-4; D possibly corresponds to TRBD1 (6 bases). CDR1 SGHDT and CDR2 YYEEEE come from the germline V gene. The CDR3 contains 13 residues. The V gene lost 0 bases and the J gene lost 6 bases, with 6 bases spanning the gap. The CDR3 sequence: CASSLDRDEKLFF. In nucleotides, the CDR3 is TGTGCCAGCAGCTTGGACAGGGATGAAAAACTGTTTTTT.

CDR3 sequence (DNA): TGTGCCAGCAGCCCCAGAGGGCCCGGGGAGCTGTTTTTT. It specifies CASSPRGPGELFF. The V and J genes are TRBV13 and TRBJ2-2, with D possibly matching TRBD2 (5 bases). There are 13 residues in the CDR3. Trimming stripped 5 bases from V and 6 bases from J, with 10 bases between. Germline assignment: CDR1 PRHDT and CDR2 FYEKMQ (reference sequence).

A single count supports this clone. The V call is TRBV14, the J call TRBJ2-7; D might be TRBD2 (5 bases). Germline lookup yields CDR1 SGHDN and CDR2 FVKESK. The V end was cut by 1 base, the J end by 6 bases, with 10 bases between. This CDR3 comprises 13 residues. For the CDR3, the DNA is TGTGCCAGCAGCCAAGGTCGGGGAAGCGAGCAGTACTTC. It is translated as CASSQGRGSEQYF.

The chain recombines TRBV6-4 with TRBJ1-4; the match to TRBD1 covers 8 bases. CDR1 and CDR2 (germline): MRHNA, SNTAGT. V lost 0 bases and J lost 7; bases outside the gene matches: 10. This CDR3 spans 17 amino acids. In nucleotides, the CDR3 is TGTGCCAGCAGTGACTCTTTTACCGGGACAGGTCGTGAAAAACTGTTTTTT. This encodes CASSDSFTGTGREKLFF.

V is TRBV7-2 and J is TRBJ2-7, with D maybe TRBD2 (5 bases). CDR3 length equals 17 residues. V shed 5 bases and J shed 3 bases, with 23 bases lying between them. Germline-derived CDR1 and CDR2 are SGHTA and FQGNSA. The CDR3 spells CASSPSMRENILYEQYF. The CDR3 DNA reads as TGTGCCAGCAGCCCCTCTATGAGGGAAAACATCCTCTACGAGCAGTACTTC.

This clone showed up just once. This rearrangement joins TRBV29-1 to TRBJ2-2; D is undetermined. CDR1 SQVTM and CDR2 ANQGSEA come from the germline V gene. The V end was cut by 6 bases, the J end by 0 bases, with 8 bases between. The CDR3 length is 13 residues. CDR3 in DNA: TGCAGCGTGAGACAATCGAACACCGGGGAGCTGTTTTTT. Its protein product is CSVRQSNTGELFF.

This clone has a single count. The rearrangement links TRBV4-3 to TRBJ2-7; no reliable D call. CDR3 length: 13 amino acids. Germline V CDR1 and CDR2: LGHNA, YSLEER. Trimming removed 1 base at V and 2 bases at J, with 6 bases between. Written as DNA, the CDR3 is TGCGCCAGCAGCCAAGGAGAAACCTACGAGCAGTACTTC. Translated: CASSQGETYEQYF.

In this sample, this clone turned up once. This chain links TRBV6-6 with TRBJ2-5; 8 nucleotides match TRBD2. The V gene's germline CDR1 is MNHNY and CDR2 SVGAGI (reference sequence). The V and J ends lost 4 bases and 1 base, in that order; junction bases with no gene match: 8. This CDR3 is 16 amino acids long. In nucleotides, the CDR3 is TGTGCCAGCAGTTCTCGAGCGGGAGCCCCCCAAGAGACCCAGTACTTC. Its protein is CASSSRAGAPQETQYF.

CDR3 residues: CASKRDYLDRFNEQFF. CDR3 in DNA: TGTGCCAGTAAGAGGGACTACCTTGATCGTTTCAATGAGCAGTTCTTC. V usage is TRBV27 and J usage is TRBJ2-1, with 7 nucleotides matching TRBD2. The CDR3 spans 16 residues. Germline lookup yields CDR1 MNHEY and CDR2 SMNVEV (reference sequence). The V and J ends lost 9 bases and 6 bases, in that order; junction bases with no gene match: 17.

The table lists this clone with a few counts. V gene TRBV2 combines with J gene TRBJ1-2, with D unclear. Trimming cost V 2 bases and J 0 bases, with 13 bases left between them. This CDR3 has 16 residues. Germline CDR1 is SNHLY and CDR2 is FYNNEI. The CDR3 loop is CASSELRQDPNYGYTF. Written as DNA, the CDR3 is TGTGCCAGCAGTGAATTGCGGCAGGACCCTAACTATGGCTACACCTTC.

The V gene is TRBV27, the J gene TRBJ2-6; maybe TRBD2 (5 bases). Deletions cut 1 base from V and 0 bases from J, with 10 bases between. CDR1 and CDR2 from the germline V gene are MNHEY and SMNVEV (reference sequence). This CDR3 has 17 amino acids. CDR3 DNA sequence: TGTGCCAGCAGTTTATGGTCGGGAAGCTCTGGGGCCAACGTCCTGACTTTC. Its protein is CASSLWSGSSGANVLTF.

The chain employs TRBV18 and TRBJ1-1; 7 bases line up with TRBD1. The CDR3 sequence is 17 residues long. Trimming removed 3 bases from V and 2 bases from J; junction bases left unmatched: 12. From germline, CDR1 is KGHSH and CDR2 LQKENI. CDR3 DNA: TGTGCCAGCTCACCCCTCAAAATTAGGACAGGCAACACTGAAGCTTTCTTT. This translates into CASSPLKIRTGNTEAFF.

This chain connects TRBV28 to TRBJ1-2; the D gene is possibly TRBD1 (5 bases). From germline, CDR1 is MDHEN and CDR2 SYDVKM. The germline V and J ends were trimmed by 5 bases and 7 bases, with 11 bases remaining between them. This CDR3 spans 12 amino acids. CDR3 in amino acids: CASSPRDLGYTF. The CDR3 bases are TGTGCCAGCAGTCCCCGGGACCTTGGCTACACCTTC.

The chain uses TRBV29-1 and TRBJ2-1; TRBD1 matches at 10 bases. V lost 3 bases to trimming and J lost 2 bases; unmatched junction nucleotides: 7. Germline lookup yields CDR1 SQVTM and CDR2 ANQGSEA. This CDR3 comprises 16 residues. The DNA for the CDR3 is TGCAGCGTTGATAAAAGGACAGGGGGGCCCTACAATGAGCAGTTCTTC. Its translation is CSVDKRTGGPYNEQFF.

Only one count was recorded for this clone. The chain couples TRBV6-1 to TRBJ2-1, with D hard to call. The germline CDR1 and CDR2 sequences are MNHNS and SASEGT. CDR3 length: 15 amino acids. Here the CDR3 reads CTTNMFTSSYNEQFF. Here the CDR3 DNA reads TGTACAACTAACATGTTTACGAGCTCCTACAATGAGCAGTTCTTC.

The chain joins TRBV4-3 to TRBJ1-4; D is undetermined. V lost 0 bases to trimming and J lost 8 bases, with 13 bases between them. The CDR3 totals 15 residues. Germline CDR1 reads LGHNA; CDR2 reads YSLEER. The CDR3 DNA reads as TGCGCCAGCAGCCAAGATACCCGGATTGTCGAAAAACTGTTTTTT. This codes for CASSQDTRIVEKLFF.

This chain joins TRBV27 and TRBJ2-7; no clear D. The V and J ends lost 4 bases and 5 bases respectively, with 9 bases between them. The germline CDR1 and CDR2 sequences are MNHEY and SMNVEV (reference sequence). The CDR3 is 12 amino acids. CDR3 DNA sequence: TGTGCCAGCAGTTCATTTTTCCACGAGCAGTACTTC. As protein: CASSSFFHEQYF.

The chain has TRBV19 and TRBJ1-2; D remains unclear. This CDR3 is 15 amino acids long. Deletions cut 3 bases from V and 2 bases from J, with 13 bases between. Germline CDR1 LNHDA, CDR2 SQIVND (reference sequence). The CDR3 nucleotides are TGTGCCAGTAGTATCCGGCTGACGAGAAACTATGGCTACACCTTC. This encodes CASSIRLTRNYGYTF.

In its sample, this clone was seen a few times. This chain links TRBV9 with TRBJ1-5; D is undetermined. Trimming took 3 bases from V and 3 from J, leaving 13 bases between them. CDR1 and CDR2 (germline): SGDLS, YYNGEE. CDR3 size: 15 residues. The CDR3 coding sequence is TGTGCCAGCAGCGCGGCCGGTTGGCTCAATCAGCCCCAGCATTTT. Protein product: CASSAAGWLNQPQHF.